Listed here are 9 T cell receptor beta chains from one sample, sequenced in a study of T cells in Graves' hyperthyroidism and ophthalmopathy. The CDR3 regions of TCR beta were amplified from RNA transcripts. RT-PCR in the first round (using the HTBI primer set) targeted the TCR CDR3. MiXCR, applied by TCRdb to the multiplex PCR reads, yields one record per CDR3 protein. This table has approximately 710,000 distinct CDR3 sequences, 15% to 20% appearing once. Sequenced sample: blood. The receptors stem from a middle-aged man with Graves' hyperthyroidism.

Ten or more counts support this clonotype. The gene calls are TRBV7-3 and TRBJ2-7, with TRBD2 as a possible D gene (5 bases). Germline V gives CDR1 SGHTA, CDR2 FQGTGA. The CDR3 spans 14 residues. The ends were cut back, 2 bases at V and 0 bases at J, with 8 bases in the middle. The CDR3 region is CASSLGSFSYEQYF. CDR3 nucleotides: TGTGCCAGCAGCTTAGGGAGCTTCTCCTACGAGCAGTACTTC. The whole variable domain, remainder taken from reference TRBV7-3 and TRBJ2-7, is GAGVSQTPSNKVTEKGKYVELRCDPISGHTALYWYRQSLGQGPEFLIYFQGTGAADDSGLPNDRFFAVRPEGSVSTLKIQRTERGDSAVYLCASSLGSFSYEQYFGPGTRLTVT.

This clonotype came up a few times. CDR3 coding DNA: TGTGCCAGCATGTCGGACAGGGACACTGAAGCTTTCTTT. It yields the protein CASMSDRDTEAFF. The chain is built from TRBV2 and TRBJ1-1, with TRBD1 identical over 8 bases. The CDR3 has 13 residues. V lost 7 bases and J lost 3; bases outside the gene matches: 4. CDR1 is SNHLY, CDR2 FYNNEI, per germline.

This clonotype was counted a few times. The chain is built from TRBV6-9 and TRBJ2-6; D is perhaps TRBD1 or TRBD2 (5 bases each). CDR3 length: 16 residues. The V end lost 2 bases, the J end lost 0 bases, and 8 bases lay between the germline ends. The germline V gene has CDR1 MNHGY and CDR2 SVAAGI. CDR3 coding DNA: TGTGCCAGCAGTTATGGGGGAAACTCTGGGGCCAACGTCCTGACTTTC. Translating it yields CASSYGGNSGANVLTF.

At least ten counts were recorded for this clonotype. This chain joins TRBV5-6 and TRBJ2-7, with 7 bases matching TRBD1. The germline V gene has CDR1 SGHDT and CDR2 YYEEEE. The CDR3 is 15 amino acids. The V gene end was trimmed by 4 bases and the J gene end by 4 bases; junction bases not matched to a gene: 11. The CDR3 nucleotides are TGTGCCAGCAGCCCCGCTTATAGGGGGCAGTACGAGCAGTACTTC. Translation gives CASSPAYRGQYEQYF.

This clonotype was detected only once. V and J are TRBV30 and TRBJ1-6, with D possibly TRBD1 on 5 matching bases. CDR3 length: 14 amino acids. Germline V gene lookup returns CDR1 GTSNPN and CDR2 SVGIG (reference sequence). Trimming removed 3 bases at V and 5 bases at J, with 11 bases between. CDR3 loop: CAWSTRGHNSPLHF. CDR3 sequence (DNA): TGTGCCTGGAGCACCCGGGGCCATAATTCACCCCTCCACTTT. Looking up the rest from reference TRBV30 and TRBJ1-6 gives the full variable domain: SQTIHQWPATLVQPVGSPLSLECTVEGTSNPNLYWYRQAAGRGLQLLFYSVGIGQISSEVPQNLSASRPQDRQFILSSKKLLLSDSGFYLCAWSTRGHNSPLHFGNGTRLTVT.

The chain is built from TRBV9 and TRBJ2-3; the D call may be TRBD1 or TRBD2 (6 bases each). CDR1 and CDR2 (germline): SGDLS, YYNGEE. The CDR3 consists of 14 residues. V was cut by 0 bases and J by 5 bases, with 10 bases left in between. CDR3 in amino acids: CASSVVGGRDTQYF. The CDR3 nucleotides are TGTGCCAGCAGCGTAGTCGGGGGCAGAGATACGCAGTATTTT. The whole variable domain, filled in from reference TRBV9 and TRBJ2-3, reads DSGVTQTPKHLITATGQRVTLRCSPRSGDLSVYWYQQSLDQGLQFLIQYYNGEERAKGNILERFSAQQFPDLHSELNLSSLELGDSALYFCASSVVGGRDTQYFGPGTRLTVL.

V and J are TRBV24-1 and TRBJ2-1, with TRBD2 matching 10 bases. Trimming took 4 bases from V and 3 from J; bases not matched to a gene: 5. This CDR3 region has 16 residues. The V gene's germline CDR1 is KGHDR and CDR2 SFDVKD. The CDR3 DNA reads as TGTGCCACCAGTGACCGTAGGACTAGCGGCTACAATGAGCAGTTCTTC. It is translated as CATSDRRTSGYNEQFF.

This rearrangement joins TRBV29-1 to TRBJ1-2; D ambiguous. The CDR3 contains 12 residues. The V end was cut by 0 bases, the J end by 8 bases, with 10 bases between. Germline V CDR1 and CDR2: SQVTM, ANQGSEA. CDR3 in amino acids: CSVEDLGGGYTF. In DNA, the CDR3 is TGCAGCGTTGAAGATCTAGGAGGAGGCTACACCTTC.

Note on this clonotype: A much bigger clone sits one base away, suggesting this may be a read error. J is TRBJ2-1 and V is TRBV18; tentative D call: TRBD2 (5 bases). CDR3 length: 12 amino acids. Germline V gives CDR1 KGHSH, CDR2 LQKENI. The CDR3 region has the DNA TGTGCCGGCTCACCACGGGGTTTGGAGCAGTTCTTC. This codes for CAGSPRGLEQFF. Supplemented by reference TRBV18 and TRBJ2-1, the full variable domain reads NAGVMQNPRHLVRRRGQEARLRCSPMKGHSHVYWYRQLPEEGLKFMVYLQKENIIDESGMPKERFSAEFPKEGPSILRIQQVVRGDSAAYFCAGSPRGLEQFFGPGTRLTVL.